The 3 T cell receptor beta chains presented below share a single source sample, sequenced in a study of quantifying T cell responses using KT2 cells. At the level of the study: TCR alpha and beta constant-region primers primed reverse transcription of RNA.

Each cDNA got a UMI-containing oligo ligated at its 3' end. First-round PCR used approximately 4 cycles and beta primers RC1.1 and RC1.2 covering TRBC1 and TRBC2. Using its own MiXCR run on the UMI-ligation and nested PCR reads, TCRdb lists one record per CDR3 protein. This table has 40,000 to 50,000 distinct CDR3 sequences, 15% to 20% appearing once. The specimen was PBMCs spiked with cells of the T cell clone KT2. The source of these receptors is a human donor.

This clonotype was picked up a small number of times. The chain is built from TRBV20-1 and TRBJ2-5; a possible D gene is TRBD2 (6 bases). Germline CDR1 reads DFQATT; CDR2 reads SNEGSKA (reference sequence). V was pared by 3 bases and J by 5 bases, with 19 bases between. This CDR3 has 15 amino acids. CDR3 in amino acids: CSARGRESRWETQYF. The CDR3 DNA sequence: TGCAGTGCTAGGGGACGGGAGAGTAGATGGGAGACCCAGTACTTC.

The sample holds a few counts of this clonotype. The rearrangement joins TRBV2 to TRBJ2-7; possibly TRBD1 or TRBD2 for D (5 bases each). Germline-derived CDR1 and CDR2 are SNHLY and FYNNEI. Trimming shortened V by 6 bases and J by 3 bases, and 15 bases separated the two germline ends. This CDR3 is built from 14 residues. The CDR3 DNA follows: TGTGCCAGCAGCCGAGGGGTCGACGACTACGAGCAGTACTTC. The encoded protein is CASSRGVDDYEQYF.

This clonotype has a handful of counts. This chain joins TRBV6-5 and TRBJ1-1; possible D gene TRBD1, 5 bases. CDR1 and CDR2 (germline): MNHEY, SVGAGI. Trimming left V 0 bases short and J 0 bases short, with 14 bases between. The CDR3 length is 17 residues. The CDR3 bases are TGTGCCAGCAGTTACTCGATGAGGGGACGGATGAACACTGAAGCTTTCTTT. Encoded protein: CASSYSMRGRMNTEAFF.